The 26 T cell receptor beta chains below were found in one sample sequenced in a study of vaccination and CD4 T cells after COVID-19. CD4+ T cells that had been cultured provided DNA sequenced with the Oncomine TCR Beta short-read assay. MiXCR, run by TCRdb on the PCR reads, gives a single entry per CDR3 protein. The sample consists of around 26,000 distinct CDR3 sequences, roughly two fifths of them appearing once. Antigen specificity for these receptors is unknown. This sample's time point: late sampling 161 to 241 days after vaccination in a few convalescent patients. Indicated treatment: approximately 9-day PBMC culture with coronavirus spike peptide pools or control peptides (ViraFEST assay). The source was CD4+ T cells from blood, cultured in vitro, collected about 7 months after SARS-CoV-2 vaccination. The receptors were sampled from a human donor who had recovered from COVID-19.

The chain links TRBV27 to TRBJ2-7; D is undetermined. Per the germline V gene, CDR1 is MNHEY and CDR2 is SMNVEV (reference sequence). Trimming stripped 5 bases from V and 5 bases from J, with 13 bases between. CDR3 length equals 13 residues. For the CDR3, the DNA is TGTGCCAGCAGTCCGAGTATAGCTCACGAGCAGTACTTC. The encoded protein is CASSPSIAHEQYF.

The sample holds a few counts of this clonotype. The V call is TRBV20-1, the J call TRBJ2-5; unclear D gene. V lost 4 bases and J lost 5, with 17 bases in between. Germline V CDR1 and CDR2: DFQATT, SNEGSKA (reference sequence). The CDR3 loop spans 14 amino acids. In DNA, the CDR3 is TGCAGTGCTACAAGCCCCCCGACTGGGGAGACCCAGTACTTC. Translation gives CSATSPPTGETQYF.

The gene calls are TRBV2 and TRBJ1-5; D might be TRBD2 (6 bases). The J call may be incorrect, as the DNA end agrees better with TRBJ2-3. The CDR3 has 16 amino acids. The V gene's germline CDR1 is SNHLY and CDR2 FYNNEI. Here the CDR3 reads CASSVGEDYSNQPQYF. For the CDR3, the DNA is TGTGCCAGCAGTGTTGGGGAGGACTATAGCAATCAGCCCCAGTATTTT.

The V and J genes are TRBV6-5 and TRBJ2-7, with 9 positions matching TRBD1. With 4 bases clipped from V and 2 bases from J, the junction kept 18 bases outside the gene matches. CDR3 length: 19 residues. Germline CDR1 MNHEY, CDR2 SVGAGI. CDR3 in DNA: TGTGCCAGCAGTTCCCCTAGGACAGGGGTCCGGGCATGGACCTACGAGCAGTACTTC. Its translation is CASSSPRTGVRAWTYEQYF.

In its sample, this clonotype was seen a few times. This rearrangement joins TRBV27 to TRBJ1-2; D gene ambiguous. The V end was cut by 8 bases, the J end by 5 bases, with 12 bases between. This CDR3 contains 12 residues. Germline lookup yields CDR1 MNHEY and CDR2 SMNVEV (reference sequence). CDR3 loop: CASRGEWYGYTF. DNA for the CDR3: TGTGCCAGCCGCGGGGAGTGGTATGGCTACACCTTC.

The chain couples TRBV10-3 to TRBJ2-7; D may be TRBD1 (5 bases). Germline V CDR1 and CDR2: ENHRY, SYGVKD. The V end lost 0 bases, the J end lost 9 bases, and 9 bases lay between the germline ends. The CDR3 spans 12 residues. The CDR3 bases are TGTGCCATCAGTGAGTCGAGGACAAGGCAGTACTTC. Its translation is CAISESRTRQYF.

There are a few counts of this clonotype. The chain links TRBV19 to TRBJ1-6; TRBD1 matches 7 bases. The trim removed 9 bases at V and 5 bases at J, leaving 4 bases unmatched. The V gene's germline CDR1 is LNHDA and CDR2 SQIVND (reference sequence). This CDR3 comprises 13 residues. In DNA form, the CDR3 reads TGTGCCAGCAGCAGGGGGAATAATTCACCCCTCCACTTT. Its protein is CASSRGNNSPLHF. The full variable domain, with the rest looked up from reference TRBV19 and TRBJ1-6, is DGGITQSPKYLFRKEGQNVTLSCEQNLNHDAMYWYRQDPGQGLRLIYYSQIVNDFQKGDIAEGYSVSREKKESFPLTVTSAQKNPTAFYLCASSRGNNSPLHFGNGTRLTVT.

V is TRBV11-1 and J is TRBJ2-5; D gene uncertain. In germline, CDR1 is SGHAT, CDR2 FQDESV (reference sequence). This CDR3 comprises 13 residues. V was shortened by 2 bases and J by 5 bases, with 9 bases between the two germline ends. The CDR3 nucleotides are TGTGCCAGCAGCTTATTGGTGGCGGAGACCCAGTACTTC. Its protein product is CASSLLVAETQYF.

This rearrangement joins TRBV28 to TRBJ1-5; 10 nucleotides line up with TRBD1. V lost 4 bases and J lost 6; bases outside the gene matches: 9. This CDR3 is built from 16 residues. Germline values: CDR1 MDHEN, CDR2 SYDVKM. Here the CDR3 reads CASSWGQGISVQPQHF. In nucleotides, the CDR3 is TGTGCCAGCAGTTGGGGACAGGGGATATCTGTTCAGCCCCAGCATTTT.

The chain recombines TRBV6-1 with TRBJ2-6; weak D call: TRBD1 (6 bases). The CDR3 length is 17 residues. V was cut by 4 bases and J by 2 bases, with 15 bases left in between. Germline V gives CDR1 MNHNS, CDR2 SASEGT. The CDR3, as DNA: TGTGCCAGCAGTGGCGGCAGTAGGGGGACTGGGGCCAACGTCCTGACTTTC. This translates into CASSGGSRGTGANVLTF.

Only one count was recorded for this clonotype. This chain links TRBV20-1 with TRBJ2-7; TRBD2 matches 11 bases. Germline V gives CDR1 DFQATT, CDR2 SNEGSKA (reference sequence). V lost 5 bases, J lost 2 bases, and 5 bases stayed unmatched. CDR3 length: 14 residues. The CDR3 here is CSAVSGRATYEQYF. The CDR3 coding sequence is TGCAGTGCTGTTAGCGGGAGGGCTACCTACGAGCAGTACTTC.

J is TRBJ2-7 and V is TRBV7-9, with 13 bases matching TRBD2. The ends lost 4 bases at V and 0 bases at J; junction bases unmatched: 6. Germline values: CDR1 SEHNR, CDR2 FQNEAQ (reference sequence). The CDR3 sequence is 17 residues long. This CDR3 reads CASSSGLAGFLSYEQYF. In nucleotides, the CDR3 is TGTGCCAGCAGCTCGGGACTAGCGGGGTTTCTCTCCTACGAGCAGTACTTC. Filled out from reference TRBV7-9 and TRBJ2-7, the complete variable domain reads DTGVSQNPRHKITKRGQNVTFRCDPISEHNRLYWYRQTLGQGPEFLTYFQNEAQLEKSRLLSDRFSAERPKGSFSTLEIQRTEQGDSAMYLCASSSGLAGFLSYEQYFGPGTRLTVT.

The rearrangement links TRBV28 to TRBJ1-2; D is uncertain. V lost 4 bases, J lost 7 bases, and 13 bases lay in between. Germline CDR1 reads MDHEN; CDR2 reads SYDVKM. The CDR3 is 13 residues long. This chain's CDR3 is CASSSSSTSGYTF. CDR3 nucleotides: TGTGCCAGCAGTTCCTCCAGCACATCTGGCTACACCTTC.

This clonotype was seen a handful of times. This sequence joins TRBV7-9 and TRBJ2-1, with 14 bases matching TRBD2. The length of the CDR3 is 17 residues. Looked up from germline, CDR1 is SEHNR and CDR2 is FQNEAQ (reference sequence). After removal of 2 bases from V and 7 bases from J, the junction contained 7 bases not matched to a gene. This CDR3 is CASSLPGLAGGGNEQFF. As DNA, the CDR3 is TGTGCCAGCAGCTTACCAGGACTAGCGGGAGGAGGAAATGAGCAGTTCTTC.

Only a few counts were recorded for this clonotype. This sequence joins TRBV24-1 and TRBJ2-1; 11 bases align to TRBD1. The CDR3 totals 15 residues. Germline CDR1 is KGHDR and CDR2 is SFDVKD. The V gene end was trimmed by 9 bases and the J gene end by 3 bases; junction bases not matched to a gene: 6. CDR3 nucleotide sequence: TGTGCCACCGCTCCGGGACAGGGGGGCTACAATGAGCAGTTCTTC. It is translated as CATAPGQGGYNEQFF.

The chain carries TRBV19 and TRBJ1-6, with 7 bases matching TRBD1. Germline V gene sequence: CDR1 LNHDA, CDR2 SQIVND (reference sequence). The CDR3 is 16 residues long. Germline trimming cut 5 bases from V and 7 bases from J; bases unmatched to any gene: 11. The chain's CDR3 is CASSPDRATSNSPLHF. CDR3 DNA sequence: TGTGCCAGTAGTCCCGACAGGGCGACAAGCAATTCACCCCTCCACTTT.

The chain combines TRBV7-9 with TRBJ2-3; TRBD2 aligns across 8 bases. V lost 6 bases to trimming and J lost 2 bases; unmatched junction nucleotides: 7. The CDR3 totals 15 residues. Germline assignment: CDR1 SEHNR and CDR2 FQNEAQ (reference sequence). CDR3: CASRRGLENTDTQYF. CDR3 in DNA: TGTGCCAGCAGACGGGGACTAGAGAACACAGATACGCAGTATTTT.

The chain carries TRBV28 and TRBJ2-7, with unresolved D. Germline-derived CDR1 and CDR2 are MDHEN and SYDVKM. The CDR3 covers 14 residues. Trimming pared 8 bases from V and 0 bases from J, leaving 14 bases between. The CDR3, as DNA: TGTGCCAGCGGTGGCCCCGGGCGCTCCTACGAGCAGTACTTC. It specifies CASGGPGRSYEQYF.

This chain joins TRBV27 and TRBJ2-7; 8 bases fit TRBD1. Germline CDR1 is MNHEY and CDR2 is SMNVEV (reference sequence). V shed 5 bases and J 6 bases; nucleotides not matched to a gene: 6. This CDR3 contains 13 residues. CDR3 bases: TGTGCCAGCAGTCAAGACAGGGGCCGCGAGCAGTACTTC. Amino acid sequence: CASSQDRGREQYF.

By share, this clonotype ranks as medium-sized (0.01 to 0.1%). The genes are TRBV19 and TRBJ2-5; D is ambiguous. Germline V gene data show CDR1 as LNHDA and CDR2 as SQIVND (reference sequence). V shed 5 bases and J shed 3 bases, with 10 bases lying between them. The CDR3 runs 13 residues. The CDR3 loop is CASSYGREETQYF. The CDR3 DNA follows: TGTGCCAGTAGTTACGGAAGGGAAGAGACCCAGTACTTC.

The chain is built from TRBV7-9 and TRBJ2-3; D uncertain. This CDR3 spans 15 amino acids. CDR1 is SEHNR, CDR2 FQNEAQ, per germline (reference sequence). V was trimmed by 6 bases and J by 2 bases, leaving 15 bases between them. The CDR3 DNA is TGTGCCAGCAGATCCCAGGCGACGCCCACAGATACGCAGTATTTT. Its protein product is CASRSQATPTDTQYF.

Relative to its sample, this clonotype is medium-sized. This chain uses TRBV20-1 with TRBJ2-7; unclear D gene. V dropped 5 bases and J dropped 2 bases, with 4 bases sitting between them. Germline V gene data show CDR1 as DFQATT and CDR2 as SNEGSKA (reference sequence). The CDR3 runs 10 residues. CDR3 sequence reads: CSAGPYEQYF. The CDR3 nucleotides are TGCAGTGCTGGACCCTACGAGCAGTACTTC.

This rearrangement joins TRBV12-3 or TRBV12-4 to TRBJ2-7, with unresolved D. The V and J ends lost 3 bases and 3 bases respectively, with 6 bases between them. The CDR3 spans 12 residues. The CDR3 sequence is CASSFYRYEQYF. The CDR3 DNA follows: TGTGCCAGCAGTTTTTATCGCTACGAGCAGTACTTC.

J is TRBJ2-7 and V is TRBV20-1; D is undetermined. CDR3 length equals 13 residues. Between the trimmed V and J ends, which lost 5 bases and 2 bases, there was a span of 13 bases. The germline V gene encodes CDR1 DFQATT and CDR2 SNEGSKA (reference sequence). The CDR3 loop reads CSAPRRPTYEQYF. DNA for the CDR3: TGCAGTGCTCCCCGGCGACCGACCTACGAGCAGTACTTC.

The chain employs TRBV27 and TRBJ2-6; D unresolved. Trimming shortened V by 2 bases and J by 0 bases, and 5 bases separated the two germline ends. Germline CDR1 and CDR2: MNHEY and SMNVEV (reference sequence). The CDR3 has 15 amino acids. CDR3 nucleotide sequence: TGTGCCAGCAGTTTACTATTCTCTGGGGCCAACGTCCTGACTTTC. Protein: CASSLLFSGANVLTF.

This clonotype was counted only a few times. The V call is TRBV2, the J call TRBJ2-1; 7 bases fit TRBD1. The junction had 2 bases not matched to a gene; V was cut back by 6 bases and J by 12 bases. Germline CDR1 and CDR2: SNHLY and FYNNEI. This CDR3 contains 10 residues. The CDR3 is CASSTGVQFF. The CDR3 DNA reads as TGTGCCAGCAGCACAGGGGTGCAGTTCTTC.